A selection of T cell receptor beta chains follows, all from one sample in a study of CD8 T cells in Susac syndrome. TCRdb redid the calling of the immunoSEQ multiplex PCR reads with MiXCR, one entry per CDR3 protein. The sample has about 240,000 distinct CDR3 sequences; 90% to 96% are singletons. Sequenced input: CD4+ T cells from PBMCs. The receptors originated from a human donor with Susac syndrome. Both conserved end residues are part of each CDR3. Fields, in order: clone size, J gene, V gene, D gene, CDR3 DNA, CDR3 protein. D genes are given only for firm matches. Clone size is shown for a subset of rows, as once, few, many or a class of expanded clone.

>NA|TRBJ2-3|TRBV25-1|TRBD2
TGTGCCAGCGCCAGCCGGGGACTAGCGGGAGATACGCAGTATTTT
CASASRGLAGDTQYF
>NA|TRBJ1-2|TRBV3-1|NA
TGTGCCAGCAGCCAACCTTCATATGGCTACACCTTC
CASSQPSYGYTF
>NA|TRBJ2-1|TRBV5-1|NA
TGCGCCAGCAGCTTGGATGGAGAGCCCTTCAATGAGCAGTTCTTC
CASSLDGEPFNEQFF
>NA|TRBJ2-5|TRBV5-1|NA
TGCGCCAGCAGCAATGGACAAGCCCTAGAGACCCAGTACTTC
CASSNGQALETQYF
>NA|TRBJ1-5|TRBV18|NA
TGTGCCAGCTCACCACCAGGAGGCCATAGCAATCAGCCCCAGCATTTT
CASSPPGGHSNQPQHF
>NA|TRBJ2-6|TRBV7-6|NA
TGTGCCAGCAGCTTACAGGTCTCTGGGGCCAACGTCCTGACTTTC
CASSLQVSGANVLTF
>once|TRBJ2-1|TRBV2|TRBD2
TGTGCCAGCATTACATACCTGGGGGGGGAGCAGTTCTTC
CASITYLGGEQFF
>NA|TRBJ2-5|TRBV18|NA
TGTGCCAGCTCACCACGGCAGGGAAAAGAGACCCAGTACTTC
CASSPRQGKETQYF
>once|TRBJ1-1|TRBV11-2|TRBD1
TGTGCCAGCAGCTTATCGGGACAGGGCCCCACTGAAGCTTTCTTT
CASSLSGQGPTEAFF
>NA|TRBJ2-4|TRBV20-1|TRBD1
TGCAGTGCCGGACAGGGAAGTATCGACATTCAGTACTTC
CSAGQGSIDIQYF
>NA|TRBJ1-2|TRBV19|NA
TGTGCCAGTATTCCCGAGGACAGACCGACTTTTACCTATGGCTACACCTTC
CASIPEDRPTFTYGYTF
>NA|TRBJ1-1|TRBV7-2|NA
TGTGCCAGCAGCTTAGGAGGTTCGGGGGCGAGAGCTTTCTTT
CASSLGGSGARAFF
>NA|TRBJ2-5|TRBV30|TRBD1
TGTGCCTGGAACGCAACCAGGGGGACAGGCAAGAATCGGGAGACCCAGTACTTC
CAWNATRGTGKNRETQYF
>NA|TRBJ1-5|TRBV29-1|NA
TGCAGCGTTGAAGATTTTGGGCAGCCCCAGCATTTT
CSVEDFGQPQHF
>NA|TRBJ1-1|TRBV29-1|NA
TGCAGCGCTATTACACCGCTGAACACTGAAGCTTTCTTT
CSAITPLNTEAFF
>NA|TRBJ2-1|TRBV12-3/TRBV12-4|TRBD2
TGTGCCAGCAGTTCGAATTTAGCGGGAGCAGGGAAGCAGTTCTTC
CASSSNLAGAGKQFF
>NA|TRBJ2-7|TRBV20-1|NA
TGCAGTGCTAGAGATATCCAGGGGCGCTACGAGCAGTACTTC
CSARDIQGRYEQYF
>NA|TRBJ1-3|TRBV20-1|NA
TGCAGTGCTAGAGAGGGTCAAGCCGAAAACACCATATATTTT
CSAREGQAENTIYF
>few|TRBJ1-5|TRBV28|NA
TGTGCCAGCAGTTTGTTGGGGAATCAGCCCCAGCATTTT
CASSLLGNQPQHF
>NA|TRBJ2-7|TRBV29-1|TRBD2
TGCAGCGTAACCGACGGGGGGGCTGGGCAGTACTTC
CSVTDGGAGQYF
>once|TRBJ2-1|TRBV29-1|NA
TGCAGCGTTGAAGATTACGACAATGAGCAGTTCTTC
CSVEDYDNEQFF
>once|TRBJ2-7|TRBV20-1|NA
TGCAGTGCTAGAGACGCAGACTACGAGCAGTACTTC
CSARDADYEQYF
>NA|TRBJ2-7|TRBV18|TRBD1
TGTGCCAGCTCACCGGGACAGGGGATCTCCTACGAGCAGTACTTC
CASSPGQGISYEQYF
>NA|TRBJ2-1|TRBV29-1|NA
TGCAGCGTTGTACCGAGGGGAACTGGTAATGAGCAGTTCTTC
CSVVPRGTGNEQFF
>NA|TRBJ2-2|TRBV29-1|TRBD1
TGCAGCGTTGGGACAGGAACGGGGACCGGGGAGCTGTTTTTT
CSVGTGTGTGELFF
>NA|TRBJ2-5|TRBV20-1|TRBD1
TGCAGTGTCGGTGGTACAGGGGCGGGAGAGACCCAGTACTTC
CSVGGTGAGETQYF
>NA|TRBJ2-4|TRBV12-3/TRBV12-4|TRBD1
TGTGCCAGCAGTTTGAGGGGGCTAGACATTCAGTACTTC
CASSLRGLDIQYF
>NA|TRBJ2-3|TRBV11-2|NA
TGTGCCAGCAGCTTAGATCGGCTTGATACGCAGTATTTT
CASSLDRLDTQYF
>NA|TRBJ2-5|TRBV30|TRBD2
TGTGCCTGGAGTGAACAATGGGGGGGGGAGACCCAGTACTTC
CAWSEQWGGETQYF
>NA|TRBJ2-1|TRBV7-3|TRBD1
TGTGCCAGCAGCATGACAGGGAACTCCTACAATGAGCAGTTCTTC
CASSMTGNSYNEQFF
>NA|TRBJ1-1|TRBV5-1|NA
TGCGCCAGCGCCCGGACTCAGAACACTGAAGCTTTCTTT
CASARTQNTEAFF
>NA|TRBJ2-3|TRBV11-2|NA
TGTGCCAGCATCTCCTGGGCAGGGCCAGATACGCAGTATTTT
CASISWAGPDTQYF
>NA|TRBJ2-7|TRBV5-1|NA
TGCGCCAGCAGCCCGGATGGTTACGAGCAGTACTTC
CASSPDGYEQYF
>NA|TRBJ2-3|TRBV3-1|NA
TGTGCCAGCAGCGGGAGCCCAGATACGCAGTATTTT
CASSGSPDTQYF
>NA|TRBJ2-1|TRBV18|NA
TGTGCCAGCTCACCACCGGGGCGAAGCGGCTCCTACAATGAGCAGTTCTTC
CASSPPGRSGSYNEQFF